The next 8 T cell receptor beta chains were all read from a single sample in a study of T cells in Graves' hyperthyroidism and ophthalmopathy. It was RNA transcripts that yielded the amplified TCR beta CDR3 regions. First-round RT-PCR targeting the TCR CDR3 was performed with the HTBI primer set. Each CDR3 protein gets one entry after TCRdb re-called the multiplex PCR reads with MiXCR. The sample lists 750,000 to 950,000 distinct CDR3 sequences, about two fifths occurring once. The source material was blood. Every receptor here comes from a man between 18 and 35 years old with Graves' hyperthyroidism.

The chain uses TRBV6-6 and TRBJ2-5; D is undetermined. Per the germline V gene, CDR1 is MNHNY and CDR2 is SVGAGI (reference sequence). CDR3 length equals 14 residues. V was cut by 3 bases and J by 7 bases, with 15 bases left in between. The CDR3 region has the DNA TGTGCCAGCAGTTATGTGGCGGCCGCGCGGACCCAGTACTTC. The encoded protein is CASSYVAAARTQYF.

The chain links TRBV12-3 or TRBV12-4 to TRBJ1-1; D gene ambiguous. The ends were cut back, 6 bases at V and 7 bases at J, with 15 bases in the middle. The CDR3 extends over 13 amino acids. In nucleotides, the CDR3 is TGTGCCAGCAGCCAAGGGTACGGCGGTGAAGCTTTCTTT. This codes for CASSQGYGGEAFF.

This chain connects TRBV5-4 to TRBJ1-5; D may be TRBD1 (5 bases). V was clipped by 0 bases and J by 9 bases, with 13 bases between them. The CDR3 runs to 14 residues. Germline V gives CDR1 SGHNT, CDR2 YYREEE (reference sequence). The chain's CDR3 is CASSLEAVGAPQHF. CDR3 DNA sequence: TGTGCCAGCAGCTTGGAGGCGGTCGGGGCGCCCCAGCATTTT.

The chain employs TRBV12-3 or TRBV12-4 and TRBJ1-5; D perhaps matches TRBD1 (5 bases). V dropped 6 bases and J dropped 5 bases, with 11 bases sitting between them. The CDR3 covers 13 residues. CDR3 residues: CASSPTGYQPQHF. For the CDR3, the DNA is TGTGCCAGCAGCCCCACAGGATATCAGCCCCAGCATTTT.

This clonotype has just a few counts. An end of the junction differs from the germline gene, which may be a read error. The chain recombines TRBV7-8 with TRBJ1-2, with TRBD1 as a possible D gene (6 bases). In germline, CDR1 is SGHVS, CDR2 FQNEAQ. The CDR3 totals 13 residues. The CDR3 loop reads CASSVTGLGGYTF. CDR3 bases: TGCGCCAGCAGCGTTACAGGGTTGGGAGGCTACACCTTC.

This clonotype was counted a few times. V and J are TRBV7-6 and TRBJ1-1; no definite D call. The germline V and J ends were trimmed by 5 bases and 4 bases, with 14 bases remaining between them. Germline V gene sequence: CDR1 SGHVS, CDR2 FNYEAQ. The CDR3 is made up of 14 amino acids. DNA for the CDR3: TGTGCCAGCAGCCCCGCGGTGGCCCTCACTGAAGCTTTCTTT. Amino acid sequence: CASSPAVALTEAFF. Supplemented by reference TRBV7-6 and TRBJ1-1, the full variable domain reads GAGVSQSPRYKVTKRGQDVALRCDPISGHVSLYWYRQALGQGPEFLTYFNYEAQQDKSGLPNDRFSAERPEGSISTLTIQRTEQRDSAMYRCASSPAVALTEAFFGQGTRLTVV.

This clonotype was detected once. The CDR3 DNA reads as TGTGCCAGCAGTTTCTACAGGGATGAAAAACTGTTTTTT. This encodes CASSFYRDEKLFF. This chain connects TRBV6-5 to TRBJ1-4, with D possibly being TRBD1 (6 bases). The CDR3 is made up of 13 amino acids. Germline assignment: CDR1 MNHEY and CDR2 SVGAGI. With 4 bases removed from V and 6 bases from J, the gap between germline ends came to 9 bases.

This chain joins TRBV2 and TRBJ2-7; 9 bases are a match to TRBD1. Germline lookup yields CDR1 SNHLY and CDR2 FYNNEI. V shed 6 bases, J shed 4 bases, and the junction held 7 bases outside the gene matches. CDR3 length equals 14 residues. CDR3 DNA: TGTGCCAGCAGCGCCGACAGGGGGGTATACGAGCAGTACTTC. This gives the protein CASSADRGVYEQYF. Full variable domain (outside the CDR3, taken from reference TRBV2 and TRBJ2-7): EPEVTQTPSHQVTQMGQEVILRCVPISNHLYFYWYRQILGQKVEFLVSFYNNEISEKSEIFDDQFSVERPDGSNFTLKIRSTKLEDSAMYFCASSADRGVYEQYFGPGTRLTVT.